One sample yielded the 15 T cell receptor beta chains listed below, sequenced in a study of Ad26.COV2.S vaccination and SARS-CoV-2 variants. Treatment of the sample: about 20 received Ad26.COV2.S at low or high dose, single or two shots; about 5 received placebo; per-sample allocation not given. On day 63 after the first injection, vaccine and placebo recipients gave samples. Here immunoSEQ multiplex PCR was the method, and the copy in TCRdb shows in-frame clones only, minus some. The sample lists 440,000 or so clones, around 92% occurring once. Sequenced here: peripheral blood, sampled in a trial of Ad26.COV2.S vaccine versus placebo. The receptors here all came from a person between 18 and 59 years old who received the Ad26.COV2.S COVID-19 vaccine or a placebo.

This chain links TRBV11-2 with TRBJ2-7, with D possibly TRBD1 on 6 matching bases. The CDR3 runs to 15 residues. Trimming left V 0 bases short and J 4 bases short, with 13 bases between. The germline V gene has CDR1 SGHAT and CDR2 FQNNGV. CDR3: CASSLETGQKYEQYF. The DNA of the CDR3 is TGTGCCAGCAGCTTAGAAACTGGACAGAAATACGAGCAGTACTTC.

This rearrangement joins TRBV11-3 to TRBJ2-2; possible D gene TRBD1, 5 bases. The CDR3 runs to 16 residues. Germline CDR1 is SGHNT and CDR2 is YENEEA. Trimming took 4 bases from V and 3 from J, leaving 15 bases between them. Here the CDR3 DNA reads TGTGCCAGCAGCTCGGACACGATCAGTTACACCGGGGAGCTGTTTTTT. Translation: CASSSDTISYTGELFF.

This chain joins TRBV19 and TRBJ1-5; D remains ambiguous. Germline V gene data show CDR1 as LNHDA and CDR2 as SQIVND (reference sequence). Trimming shortened V by 0 bases and J by 11 bases, and 17 bases separated the two germline ends. There are 15 residues in the CDR3. The CDR3 spells CASSIEWKRHIAQHF. The CDR3 DNA is TGTGCCAGTAGTATAGAGTGGAAACGTCATATCGCCCAGCATTTT.

V is TRBV28 and J is TRBJ1-1; TRBD1 matches at 7 bases. CDR3 size: 15 residues. Trimming at V came to 5 bases and at J to 2 bases, leaving 8 bases not matched to a gene. The germline CDR1 and CDR2 sequences are MDHEN and SYDVKM. CDR3 region: CASSPPGQTNTEAFF. In nucleotides, the CDR3 is TGTGCCAGCAGTCCACCGGGACAGACTAACACTGAAGCTTTCTTT.

The rearrangement links TRBV7-9 to TRBJ2-7; tentatively, D is TRBD1 or TRBD2 (6 bases each). Germline CDR1 SEHNR, CDR2 FQNEAQ (reference sequence). The CDR3 covers 15 residues. The ends were cut back, 2 bases at V and 0 bases at J, with 11 bases in the middle. CDR3 nucleotides: TGTGCCAGCAGCTTATTAGGGGGGAACTCCTACGAGCAGTACTTC. This translates into CASSLLGGNSYEQYF.

Concerning this clone itself: An end of the junction does not agree with germline; a read error may underlie this. The V gene is TRBV19, the J gene TRBJ1-4; 7 bases fit TRBD1. The CDR3 spans 14 residues. The germline V gene encodes CDR1 LNHDA and CDR2 SQIVND (reference sequence). CDR3 in amino acids: CASREGALLEKLFF. CDR3 sequence (DNA): TGTGCTAGTAGGGAGGGGGCGCTTCTGGAAAAACTGTTTTTT.

The genes are TRBV7-8 and TRBJ2-7; 7 nucleotides align to TRBD2. Germline CDR1 and CDR2: SGHVS and FQNEAQ. This CDR3 contains 14 residues. With 5 bases clipped from V and 4 bases from J, the junction kept 8 bases outside the gene matches. The CDR3 sequence: CASSATEGGYEQYF. The CDR3 bases are TGTGCCAGCAGCGCTACAGAGGGAGGGTACGAGCAGTACTTC.

This clone was seen only once. The chain has TRBV6-2 or TRBV6-3 and TRBJ2-7, with D perhaps TRBD1 or TRBD2 (5 bases each). The germline V gene encodes CDR1 MNHEY and CDR2 SVGEGT. CDR3 size: 14 residues. Trimming removed 2 bases at V and 3 bases at J, with 11 bases between. The CDR3 bases are TGTGCCAGCAGTTACGAGGGGCTGCGCTACGAGCAGTACTTC. It encodes CASSYEGLRYEQYF.

V and J are TRBV27 and TRBJ2-3; tentatively, D is TRBD2 (7 bases). The CDR3 extends over 14 amino acids. V dropped 6 bases and J dropped 5 bases, with 15 bases sitting between them. Germline V CDR1 and CDR2: MNHEY, SMNVEV (reference sequence). In DNA, the CDR3 is TGTGCCAGCAGGGGACGGGGGGCCGTAGATACGCAGTATTTT. This translates into CASRGRGAVDTQYF.

This sequence joins TRBV14 and TRBJ2-1; 8 nucleotides agree with TRBD2. The CDR3 sequence is 19 residues long. The V and J ends lost 4 bases and 0 bases, in that order; junction bases with no gene match: 14. Germline values: CDR1 SGHDN, CDR2 FVKESK. The CDR3 region has the DNA TGTGCCAGCAGCCTTTCGGCGGGGGGACCCCCTTCCTCCTACAATGAGCAGTTCTTC. Translated, it gives CASSLSAGGPPSSYNEQFF.

The V call is TRBV5-6, the J call TRBJ2-7, with D maybe TRBD1 (6 bases). Trimming left V 2 bases short and J 5 bases short, with 11 bases between. Germline assignment: CDR1 SGHDT and CDR2 YYEEEE. The CDR3 is made up of 13 amino acids. This chain's CDR3 is CASSFRTVDEQYF. The CDR3 DNA reads as TGTGCCAGCAGCTTTCGGACAGTCGACGAGCAGTACTTC.

The rearrangement uses TRBV28 and TRBJ2-7; D may match TRBD1 or TRBD2 (5 bases each). The germline V gene encodes CDR1 MDHEN and CDR2 SYDVKM. The V end lost 0 bases, the J end lost 0 bases, and 12 bases lay between the germline ends. The CDR3 runs to 16 residues. The CDR3 loop reads CASSLWSPGSSYEQYF. As DNA, the CDR3 is TGTGCCAGCAGTTTATGGAGTCCAGGGAGCTCCTACGAGCAGTACTTC.

The chain combines TRBV11-2 with TRBJ1-1; the match to TRBD1 covers 7 bases. The CDR3 length is 15 residues. Germline V gene sequence: CDR1 SGHAT, CDR2 FQNNGV. J lost 5 bases, V lost 1 base, and 7 bases had no gene match. The CDR3 sequence is CASSLALGGLTEAFF. CDR3 DNA sequence: TGTGCCAGCAGCTTAGCGCTAGGGGGCCTGACTGAAGCTTTCTTT.

The V and J genes are TRBV5-1 and TRBJ2-2, with D perhaps matching TRBD2 (6 bases). Germline V gene lookup returns CDR1 SGHRS and CDR2 YFSETQ. V shed 4 bases and J shed 6 bases, with 16 bases lying between them. The CDR3 sequence is 15 residues long. DNA for the CDR3: TGCGCCAGCAGCCTCCCGGGAACGGGGGCCGGGGAGCTGTTTTTT. It codes for CASSLPGTGAGELFF.

This sequence joins TRBV28 and TRBJ1-6; D call uncertain. Per germline, CDR1 MDHEN and CDR2 SYDVKM. Trimming took 2 bases from V and 7 from J, leaving 3 bases between them. This CDR3 is built from 12 residues. The CDR3 region is CASSLMNSPLHF. The CDR3 nucleotides read TGTGCCAGCAGTTTAATGAATTCACCCCTCCACTTT. Full variable domain (remainder filled in from reference TRBV28 and TRBJ1-6): DVKVTQSSRYLVKRTGEKVFLECVQDMDHENMFWYRQDPGLGLRLIYFSYDVKMKEKGDIPEGYSVSREKKERFSLILESASTNQTSMYLCASSLMNSPLHFGNGTRLTVT.